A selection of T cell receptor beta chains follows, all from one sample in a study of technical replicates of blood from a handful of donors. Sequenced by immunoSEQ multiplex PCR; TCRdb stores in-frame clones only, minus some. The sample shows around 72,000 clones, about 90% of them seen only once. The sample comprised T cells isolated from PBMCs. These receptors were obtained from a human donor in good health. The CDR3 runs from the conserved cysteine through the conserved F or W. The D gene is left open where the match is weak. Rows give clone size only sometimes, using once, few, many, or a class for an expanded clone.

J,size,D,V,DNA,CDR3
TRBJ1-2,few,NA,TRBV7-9,TGTGCCAGCAGCTTAGTTTCGGGGGATGGCTACACCTTC,CASSLVSGDGYTF
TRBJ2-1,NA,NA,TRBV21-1,TGTGCCAGCAGCATGCGGATCAAGGGGGCCTCCGAGCAGTTCTTC,CASSMRIKGASEQFF
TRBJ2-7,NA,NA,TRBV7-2,TGTGCCAGCAGCGAGGGAAACTACGAGCAGTACTTC,CASSEGNYEQYF
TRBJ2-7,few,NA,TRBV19,TGTGCCAGTAGCCCGGTAGAAGGGGTCGAGCAGTACTTC,CASSPVEGVEQYF
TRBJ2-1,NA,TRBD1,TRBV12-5,TGTGCTAGTGGTTTTCCGGGACAGCCCTACAATGAGCAGTTCTTC,CASGFPGQPYNEQFF
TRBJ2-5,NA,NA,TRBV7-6,TGTGCCAGCAGCTTAGATTCAGGGGACGAGACCCAGTACTTC,CASSLDSGDETQYF
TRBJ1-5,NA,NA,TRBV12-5,TGTGCTAGTGGTTTGGTACCGGGAAGCAATCAGCCCCAGCATTTT,CASGLVPGSNQPQHF
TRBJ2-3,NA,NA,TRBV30,TGTGCCTGGAGTGTGAGGACAGACCCCACAGATACGCAGTATTTT,CAWSVRTDPTDTQYF
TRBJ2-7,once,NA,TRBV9,TGTGCCAGCAGCGTAGGCGGGATTGACTACGAGCAGTACTTC,CASSVGGIDYEQYF
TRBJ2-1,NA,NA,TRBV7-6,TGTGCCAGCAGCTTATACGAGCAGGGCAGGGTTGGCGACAATGAGCAGTTCTTC,CASSLYEQGRVGDNEQFF
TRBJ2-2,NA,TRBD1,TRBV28,TGTGCCAGCAGCTCCTGGAACGTGGACAGGGCCACCGGGGAGCTGTTTTTT,CASSSWNVDRATGELFF
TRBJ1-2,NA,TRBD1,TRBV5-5,TGTGCCAGCAGCCAGGACAGGGGGCGAGGTGGCTACACCTTC,CASSQDRGRGGYTF
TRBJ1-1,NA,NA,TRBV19,TGTGCCAGTAGTATCATCAGGGAATTCCCTATGAACACTGAAGCTTTCTTT,CASSIIREFPMNTEAFF
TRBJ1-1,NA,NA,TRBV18,TGTGCCAGCTCACCATCAATGAACACTGAAGCTTTCTTT,CASSPSMNTEAFF
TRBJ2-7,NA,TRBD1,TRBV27,TGTGCCAGCAGTTTATCCCACGGGACAGTGTACGAGCAGTACTTC,CASSLSHGTVYEQYF
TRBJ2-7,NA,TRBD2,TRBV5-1,TGCGCCAGCAGCTTGGTCGCCAGCGGGAGCAACGAGCAGTACTTC,CASSLVASGSNEQYF
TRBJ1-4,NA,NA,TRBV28,TGTGCCAGCAGTTTAAACAGGGTGGGTGAAAAACTGTTTTTT,CASSLNRVGEKLFF
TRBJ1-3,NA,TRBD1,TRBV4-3,TGCGCCAGCAGCCAAGCGACAGGGGCTGGAAACACCATATATTTT,CASSQATGAGNTIYF
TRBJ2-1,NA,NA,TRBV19,TGTGCCAGTAGTATATTAGGAGGTGAGCAGTTCTTC,CASSILGGEQFF
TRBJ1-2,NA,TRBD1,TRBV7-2,TGTGCCAGCAGCCAGGGACAGTACTATGGCTACACCTTC,CASSQGQYYGYTF
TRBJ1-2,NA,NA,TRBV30,TGTGCCCACGTACTGCCAGGGGTGTGGGGCTACACCTTC,CAHVLPGVWGYTF
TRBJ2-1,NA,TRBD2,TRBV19,TGTGCCACCCACTCCTTTCCTAGCGGGAGGTCCGTTGGGGGCTACAATGAGCAGTTCTTC,CATHSFPSGRSVGGYNEQFF
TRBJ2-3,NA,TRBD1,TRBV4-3,TGCGCCAGCAGCCCTTGGGACAGCTTATCAGATACGCAGTATTTT,CASSPWDSLSDTQYF
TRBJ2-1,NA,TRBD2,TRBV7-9,TGTGCCAGCAGCGCTAGCGGGAATGAGCAGTTCTTC,CASSASGNEQFF
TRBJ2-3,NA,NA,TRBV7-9,TGTGCCAGCAGCTTAGGTGCGGAATGGGGCGGAATCACAGATACGCAGTATTTT,CASSLGAEWGGITDTQYF
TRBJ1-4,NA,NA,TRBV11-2,TGTGCCAGCAGCTTACACCCAGCTAATGAAAAACTGTTTTTT,CASSLHPANEKLFF
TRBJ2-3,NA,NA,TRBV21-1,TGTGCCAGCGGAAAACTAGCGGGACTCACAGATACGCAGTATTTT,CASGKLAGLTDTQYF
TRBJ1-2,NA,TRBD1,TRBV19,TGTGCCAGTAATACTCCGGGACAGCACTATGGCTACACCTTC,CASNTPGQHYGYTF
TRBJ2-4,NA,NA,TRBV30,TGTGCCTGGTTGACCGGGATCAAAAACATTCAGTACTTC,CAWLTGIKNIQYF
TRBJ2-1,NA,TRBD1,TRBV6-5,TGTGCCAGCAGTTATTCCGGGACAGGCTTGAATGAGCAGTTCTTC,CASSYSGTGLNEQFF
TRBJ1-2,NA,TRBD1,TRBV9,TGTGCCAGCAGCCCCCCTCCCGGGACAGGGGATGGCTACACCTTC,CASSPPPGTGDGYTF
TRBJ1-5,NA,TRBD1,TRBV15,TGTGCCACCAGCAGGGCCACAGGGGGCCGCAATCAGCCCCAGCATTTT,CATSRATGGRNQPQHF
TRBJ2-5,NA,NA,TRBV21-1,TGTGCCAGCAGCAACAGACTAGCGGGAGAACGTAAAAAGACCCAGTACTTC,CASSNRLAGERKKTQYF
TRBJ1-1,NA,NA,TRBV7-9,TGTGCCAGCAGCTCGGGTCCAGATGAAGCTTTCTTT,CASSSGPDEAFF
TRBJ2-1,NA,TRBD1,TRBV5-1,TGCGCCAGCAGCCCCACCGGGACAGGGTGGAATGAGCAGTTCTTC,CASSPTGTGWNEQFF
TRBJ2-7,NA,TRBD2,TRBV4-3,TGCGCCAGCAGCCAAGATCGGGGGACTAGCGGGAGGGAGTTCTACGAGCAGTACTTC,CASSQDRGTSGREFYEQYF
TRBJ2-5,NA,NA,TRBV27,TGTGCCAGCAGTTTATCCCTTGGCGGGGCCCAGAGGACCCAGTACTTC,CASSLSLGGAQRTQYF
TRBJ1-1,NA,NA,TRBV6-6,TGTGCCAGCAGTTACGTTGGGGGCTCGGAAGCTTTCTTT,CASSYVGGSEAFF
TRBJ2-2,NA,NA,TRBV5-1,TGCGCCAGCAGCTTTAGGACAGAGAACACCGGGGAGCTGTTTTTT,CASSFRTENTGELFF
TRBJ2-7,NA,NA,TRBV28,TGTGCCAGCAGCATGGGAGTTTCCCCCTACGAGCAGTACTTC,CASSMGVSPYEQYF
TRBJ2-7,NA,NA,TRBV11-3,TGTGCCAGCAGCCCGGCTGCGGGAACTTACGAGCAGTACTTC,CASSPAAGTYEQYF
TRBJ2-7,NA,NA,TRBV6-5,TGTGCCAGCAGCTACGATTTCCGGGACTTTCCCTACGAGCAGTACTTC,CASSYDFRDFPYEQYF
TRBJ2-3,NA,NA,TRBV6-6,TGTGCCAGCAGTTACGCGGGCCACGATACGCAGTATTTT,CASSYAGHDTQYF
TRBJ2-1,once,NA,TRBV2,TGTGCCAGCAGATGGTTGACAGCTCATAATGAGCAGTTCTTC,CASRWLTAHNEQFF
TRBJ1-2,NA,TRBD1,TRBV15,TGTGCCACCAGCAGGGACAGGGGGACCGACTATGGCTACACCTTC,CATSRDRGTDYGYTF
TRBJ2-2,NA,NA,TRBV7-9,TGTGCCAGCAGCTTTGGGGGACTCCCCGGGGAGCTGTTTTTT,CASSFGGLPGELFF
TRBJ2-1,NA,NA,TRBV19,TGTGCCAGTAGTATGGCCCGCTACAATGAGCAGTTCTTC,CASSMARYNEQFF
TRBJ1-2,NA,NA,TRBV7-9,TGTGCCAGCCTAGCCGGGGTACTTGGCTACACCTTC,CASLAGVLGYTF
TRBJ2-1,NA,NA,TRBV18,TGTGCCAGCTCACCACCGCGAAGCGGAGCCTACAATGAGCAGTTCTTC,CASSPPRSGAYNEQFF
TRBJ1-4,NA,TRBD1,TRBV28,TGTGCCAGCAGTGAGGACAGGGAGGGTATCGGTGAAAAACTGTTTTTT,CASSEDREGIGEKLFF
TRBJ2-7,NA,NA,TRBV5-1,TGCGCCAGCAGCTTGGTCCGGAGGGAAGACGAGCAGTACTTC,CASSLVRREDEQYF